The T cell receptor (beta chain) under discussion was sequenced for a study of identical twins. Study-wide results and caveats: For zero-insertion analyses, partial confounding could come from invariant MAIT and iNKT cells. Out-of-frame sharing of TCR alpha in monozygotic twins was underestimated by models.

As regards this clonotype: Its cognate antigen is unknown.

A universal primer site came from template switching; cDNA carried unique molecular identifiers. TCRdb redid the calling of the 5' RACE reads with MiXCR, one entry per CDR3 protein. Of fewer than 250,000 distinct CDR3 sequences in the sample, more than 15% were seen once. V was clipped by 8 bases and J by 6 bases; unmatched bases: 13. This CDR3 region has 15 residues. Germline CDR1 is MNHEY and CDR2 is SMNVEV (reference sequence). This sample also appeared in a second study, on T cells expressing NK-cell markers. That investigation notes: In several experiments, an anti-gamma-delta TCR antibody restricted sorting to alpha-beta TCR T cells.

This chain joins TRBV27 and TRBJ2-7; 10 bases fit TRBD1. The sequencing input was CD8+ T cells sorted from blood. The clonotype originates from a woman between 18 and 29 years old in good health. DNA for the CDR3: TGTGCCAGCCGAACCGGGACAGGGGAAGTAGGCGAGCAGTACTTC. Translated, it gives CASRTGTGEVGEQYF.